This is a list of T cell receptor beta chains from one sample in a study of response to subunit inactivated influenza vaccine. TCRdb itself ran the RT-PCR reads through MiXCR, one entry per CDR3 protein. The table lists about half a million distinct CDR3 sequences, around 9.9% of them singletons. Source: PBMCs from blood, taken roughly 48 days after vaccination. These receptors originate from a man aged 45 to 65 who received an inactivated influenza vaccine. Each CDR3 is given with its conserved first and last residue. D genes are given only for firm matches. Size is omitted from some rows. Given values are once, few, many or a class for expanded clones.

few	TRBJ2-5	NA	TRBV6-1	TGTGCCAGCAGCCCGGGACATGGTCGGCAAGAGACCCAGTACTTC	CASSPGHGRQETQYF
many	TRBJ2-7	NA	TRBV11-2	TGTGCCAGCAGTTCTGGGACCCGAAGCTCCTACGAGCAGTACTTC	CASSSGTRSSYEQYF
NA	TRBJ2-2	TRBD1	TRBV6-1	TGTGCCAGCAGCCAACAGGGGAAAGCCTCGGTCGGGGAGCTGTTTTTT	CASSQQGKASVGELFF
NA	TRBJ2-2	NA	TRBV12-3/TRBV12-4	TGTGCCAGCAGGCCAAGAGGGGGGAGTCAAAGTACCGGGGAGCTGTTTTTT	CASRPRGGSQSTGELFF
NA	TRBJ2-5	NA	TRBV5-1	TGCGCCAGCAGCTTGGCGGGACCAAAAGAAGAGACCCAGTACTTC	CASSLAGPKEETQYF
NA	TRBJ1-2	TRBD1	TRBV7-2	TGTGCCAGCAGCTTGGACAGGGAAGGACCCTATGGCTACACCTTC	CASSLDREGPYGYTF
many	TRBJ2-2	NA	TRBV29-1	TGCAGCGTTGCTCGGGATCTATCGAACACCGGGGAGCTGTTTTTT	CSVARDLSNTGELFF
many	TRBJ2-7	TRBD2	TRBV7-9	TGTGCCAGCAGCATGCTGGGACTAGTGGAGCAGTACTTC	CASSMLGLVEQYF
few	TRBJ2-3	TRBD2	TRBV6-1	TGTGCCAGCAGTAATCCGGGACTAGCGGGCCCGGAGGATACGCAGTATTTT	CASSNPGLAGPEDTQYF
NA	TRBJ2-7	NA	TRBV4-3	TGCGCCAGCAGCCATCAGCTACAGACCGACGGGGAGCAGTACTTC	CASSHQLQTDGEQYF
many	TRBJ1-5	TRBD1	TRBV5-1	TGCGCCAGCAGCGTAGGGACAGGGGGCGTCAATCAGCCCCAGCATTTT	CASSVGTGGVNQPQHF
NA	TRBJ2-5	NA	TRBV5-1	TGCGCCAGCAGCTTGGAGGGGGGGATTAGCCAAGAGACCCAGTACTTC	CASSLEGGISQETQYF
many	TRBJ2-4	TRBD1	TRBV7-2	TGTGCCAGCAGCCCAGACCGGGACAGAGTGGGCATTCAGTACTTC	CASSPDRDRVGIQYF
few	TRBJ2-3	TRBD2	TRBV11-2	TGTGCCAGCAGCTTAGACCCGCGGGAGGCTTCTAGCACAGATACGCAGTATTTT	CASSLDPREASSTDTQYF
few	TRBJ1-2	NA	TRBV7-9	TGTGCCAGCAGCTCCGGCAGTTTGTATGGCTACACCTTC	CASSSGSLYGYTF
many	TRBJ1-5	TRBD1	TRBV12-3/TRBV12-4	TGTGCCAGCAGAAAGGGACAGGGCTATAGCAATCAGCCCCAGCATTTT	CASRKGQGYSNQPQHF
NA	TRBJ2-1	TRBD2	TRBV12-3/TRBV12-4	TGTGCCAGCAGCCGGGATGGGGTCGGGAGGGACAATGAGCAGTTCTTC	CASSRDGVGRDNEQFF
once	TRBJ1-1	NA	TRBV28	TGTGCCAGCCTCAAATGGGGGAACACTGAAGCTTTCTTT	CASLKWGNTEAFF
NA	TRBJ1-4	NA	TRBV28	TGTGCCAGCAGTCCCGGTGGCAGTTTAACTAATGAAAAACTGTTTTTT	CASSPGGSLTNEKLFF
NA	TRBJ2-4	NA	TRBV6-5	TGTGCCAGCAGTTACTCTGGGCCGGGGAACATTCAGTACTTC	CASSYSGPGNIQYF
NA	TRBJ1-4	NA	TRBV7-9	TGTGCCAGCAGCCGTGGACCCGAGGAAAAACTGTTTTTT	CASSRGPEEKLFF
many	TRBJ2-2	TRBD1	TRBV7-2	TGTGCCAGCAGCTTGAAGACAGGGTTGAACACCGGGGAGCTGTTTTTT	CASSLKTGLNTGELFF
few	TRBJ2-7	TRBD1	TRBV5-6	TGTGCCAGCAGCTTGTCCCCCACGGACAGGGGCGGCGAGCAGTACTTC	CASSLSPTDRGGEQYF
many	TRBJ2-3	NA	TRBV4-3	TGCGCCAGCAGCCGCATCCTAGGTACAGATACGCAGTATTTT	CASSRILGTDTQYF
few	TRBJ2-5	NA	TRBV7-2	TGTGCCAGCAACATAGGGGGTATTCAAGAGACCCAGTACTTC	CASNIGGIQETQYF
many	TRBJ2-7	NA	TRBV18	TGTGCCAGCTCACCGGGAGAACCCTACGAGCAGTACTTC	CASSPGEPYEQYF
few	TRBJ2-4	NA	TRBV12-3/TRBV12-4	TGTGCCAGCACCCCATCCCTCCCTGTAGCCAAAAACATTCAGTACTTC	CASTPSLPVAKNIQYF
few	TRBJ2-5	NA	TRBV20-1	TGCAGTGCTAGAGATCTCCGGGGTGTGGGGACCCAGTACTTC	CSARDLRGVGTQYF
many	TRBJ1-2	TRBD1	TRBV28	TGTGCCAGCAGACTTACCTGGACAGGGGATGATCACTATGGCTACACCTTC	CASRLTWTGDDHYGYTF
once	TRBJ1-2	NA	TRBV18	TGTGCCAGCTCACCACCGACACCAAACTATGGCTACACCTTC	CASSPPTPNYGYTF
many	TRBJ1-1	TRBD1	TRBV29-1	TGCAGCGTGGGGACAGTCGGAGGGAACACTGAAGCTTTCTTT	CSVGTVGGNTEAFF
NA	TRBJ1-5	NA	TRBV12-3/TRBV12-4	TGTGCCAGCAGCCGTGGGTGGGTAATGGGTAATCAGCCCCAGCATTTT	CASSRGWVMGNQPQHF
NA	TRBJ2-1	TRBD1	TRBV20-1	TGCAGTGCCACCCGAGGACAGGTGGGGAAAGATGAGCAGTTCTTC	CSATRGQVGKDEQFF
NA	TRBJ2-2	NA	TRBV15	TGTGCCACCTCAGGACAGAACACCGGGGAGCTGTTTTTT	CATSGQNTGELFF
few	TRBJ2-2	NA	TRBV20-1	TGCAGTGCTACCTCTTCGAACACCGGGGAGCTGTTTTTT	CSATSSNTGELFF